A selection of T cell receptor beta chains follows, all from one sample in a study of blood T cell repertoires in COVID-19. The data were produced by immunoSEQ multiplex PCR, yet TCRdb's version contains in-frame clones alone and is incomplete. The table records 56,000 or so clones, around 80% of them present only once. Sequencing was performed on peripheral blood. The source of these receptors is a man between 45 and 60 years old with acute or convalescent COVID-19. Both conserved end residues are part of each CDR3. The order of the fields is clone size, J gene, V gene, D gene, CDR3 DNA, CDR3 protein. A D gene is named only where the DNA matches it firmly. Clone sizes are given selectively: once, few, many, or a class where the clone is expanded.

>-|TRBJ1-6|TRBV6-4|TRBD1
TGTGCCAGCAGTGTTTCGACAGGGATTTCACCCCTCCACTTT
CASSVSTGISPLHF
>-|TRBJ2-3|TRBV19|-
TGTGCCAGTACCCCCGGACAGACTACAGATACGCAGTATTTT
CASTPGQTTDTQYF
>-|TRBJ1-4|TRBV6-1|-
TGTGCCAGCAGTGAAGCCTGGAGGGAACTGTTTTTT
CASSEAWRELFF
>-|TRBJ2-4|TRBV5-1|TRBD2
TGCGCCAGCAGTTCTCGCGGGGGGGCGAACATTCAGTACTTC
CASSSRGGANIQYF
>once|TRBJ1-6|TRBV7-9|-
TGTGCCAGCAGCTTTAAACAGGAGTATAATTCACCCCTCCACTTT
CASSFKQEYNSPLHF
>-|TRBJ2-5|TRBV19|TRBD2
TGTGCCACCCGGAAGAGCGGGGGGCAAGAGACCCAGTACTTC
CATRKSGGQETQYF
>medium-sized|TRBJ2-2|TRBV2|TRBD1
TGTGCCAGCAGGCCCGGCGGGACAGGGAACACCGGGGAGCTGTTTTTT
CASRPGGTGNTGELFF
>-|TRBJ2-7|TRBV11-2|-
TGTGCCAGCAGCATCGGGACGGGAGCCTACGAGCAGTACTTC
CASSIGTGAYEQYF
>-|TRBJ2-1|TRBV2|TRBD2
TGTGCCAGCAGTGACGGGACTAGCGGCTACAATGAGCAGTTCTTC
CASSDGTSGYNEQFF
>-|TRBJ2-1|TRBV9|TRBD1
TGTGCCAGCAGCGACGGGGACAGCCCCTACAATGAGCAGTTCTTC
CASSDGDSPYNEQFF
>-|TRBJ2-7|TRBV5-6|TRBD2
TGTGCCAGCAGCGCATTTACTAGCGGGGGAGCCAAATACGAGCAGTACTTC
CASSAFTSGGAKYEQYF
>-|TRBJ2-7|TRBV5-1|-
TGCGCCAGCAGCCTGACAGGCTCCTACGAGCAGTACTTC
CASSLTGSYEQYF
>-|TRBJ2-1|TRBV7-2|-
TGTGCCAGCAGCTTCCGGGACTTCTCCTACAATGAGCAGTTCTTC
CASSFRDFSYNEQFF
>-|TRBJ2-1|TRBV7-9|-
TGTGCCAGCTGCCCCCCTCAGGCCGATGAGCAGTTCTTC
CASCPPQADEQFF
>-|TRBJ1-2|TRBV5-1|-
TGCGCCAGCAGCCCACAGGATGTAAGCCCCAATGGCTACACCTTC
CASSPQDVSPNGYTF
>-|TRBJ1-6|TRBV28|-
TGTGCCATCCACACAGGGAACTCACCCCTCCACTTT
CAIHTGNSPLHF
>-|TRBJ1-2|TRBV19|-
TGTGCCAGTAGCCCGGACACCAGAAAAAACTATGGCTACACCTTC
CASSPDTRKNYGYTF
>-|TRBJ1-1|TRBV13|-
TGTGCCAGCTGCCCCTCTGAGAGGCCTGAAGCTTTCTTT
CASCPSERPEAFF
>-|TRBJ2-1|TRBV19|-
TGTGCCAGTAGTATCGGGGGAGCTTACTCCTACAATGAGCAGTTCTTC
CASSIGGAYSYNEQFF
>-|TRBJ1-1|TRBV7-9|-
TGTGCCAGCAGACACAGGGAGAGGCCCTTTGAAGCTTTCTTT
CASRHRERPFEAFF
>-|TRBJ2-1|TRBV5-6|TRBD2
TGTGCCAGCAGCTTTAGCGGGAGTATTGAGCAGTTCTTC
CASSFSGSIEQFF
>-|TRBJ2-2|TRBV18|-
TGTGCCAGCTCAGCGGCGAACACCGGGGAGCTGTTTTTT
CASSAANTGELFF
>-|TRBJ1-5|TRBV10-1|TRBD1
TGCGCCAGCAGTGGGAGGACAGGGTCGAATCAGCCCCAGCATTTT
CASSGRTGSNQPQHF
>-|TRBJ2-2|TRBV19|TRBD1
TGTGCCAGTAGTGGACGTCGCGGACAGGGGAACACCGGGGAGCTGTTTTTT
CASSGRRGQGNTGELFF
>once|TRBJ1-2|TRBV21-1|-
TGTGCCAGCAGCAAACAGGGGTCGGGTTATGGCTACACCTTC
CASSKQGSGYGYTF
>-|TRBJ2-2|TRBV7-6|TRBD2
TGTGCCAGCAGCTCGTTGACTAGCGGGAGAGTTCCGAACACCGGGGAGCTGTTTTTT
CASSSLTSGRVPNTGELFF
>-|TRBJ2-6|TRBV5-1|TRBD1
TGCGCCAGCAGCTCGGACAGGCGTGGGGTCTCTGGGGCCAACGTCCTGACTTTC
CASSSDRRGVSGANVLTF
>-|TRBJ1-2|TRBV7-6|-
TGTGCCAGCAGCGCCGGGGGGCAGTATGGCTACACCTTC
CASSAGGQYGYTF
>-|TRBJ2-7|TRBV10-2|TRBD2
TGCGCCAGCAGTGAGCATAGCGGGGGGACCTCTCCCTACGAGCAGTACTTC
CASSEHSGGTSPYEQYF
>-|TRBJ1-3|TRBV6-5|TRBD1
TGTGCCAGCAGTTCCTGGACAGGAGGAAACACCATATATTTT
CASSSWTGGNTIYF
>once|TRBJ2-3|TRBV20-1|-
TGCAGTGCTAGTCCGGCCCGGGATTCAGATACGCAGTATTTT
CSASPARDSDTQYF
>-|TRBJ2-5|TRBV2|TRBD1
TGTGCCAGCACCTTGACAGGGGGCGGAGAGACCCAGTACTTC
CASTLTGGGETQYF
>-|TRBJ2-3|TRBV7-9|TRBD1
TGTGCCAGCAGGCCTACAGGGGGAGATACGCAGTATTTT
CASRPTGGDTQYF
>-|TRBJ2-2|TRBV11-2|-
TGTGCCAGCAGCCTGGACTCCACGTCCACCGGGGAGCTGTTTTTT
CASSLDSTSTGELFF
>-|TRBJ1-6|TRBV2|TRBD1
TGTGCCAGCAGAAGGGACAGCCTTAATTCACCCCTCCACTTT
CASRRDSLNSPLHF
>-|TRBJ2-7|TRBV3-1/TRBV3-2|TRBD2
TGTGCCAGCAGCCCCGGACTAGCGGGAGCCAAAGGGTACGAGCAGTACTTC
CASSPGLAGAKGYEQYF
>-|TRBJ2-1|TRBV27|-
TGTGCCAGCAGTTTGCGGAGAAGTTACAATGAGCAGTTCTTC
CASSLRRSYNEQFF
>once|TRBJ1-5|TRBV19|TRBD1
TGTGCCAGTAGTTTCGGGACAGTTGGCAATCAGCCCCAGCATTTT
CASSFGTVGNQPQHF
>few|TRBJ2-7|TRBV4-1|-
TGCGCCAGCAGCCAAGGGGGGCCCTACGAGCAGTACTTC
CASSQGGPYEQYF
>-|TRBJ1-2|TRBV29-1|-
TGCAGCGTTGGAGAGGGGGGGAGCTATGGCTACACCTTC
CSVGEGGSYGYTF
>-|TRBJ2-3|TRBV18|-
TGTGCCAGCTCACCACCCCTGAGGGGCACAGATACGCAGTATTTT
CASSPPLRGTDTQYF
>few|TRBJ2-7|TRBV5-6|TRBD2
TGTGCCAGCAGCAAGACTAGCGGGGGGGCATGGGAGCAGTACTTC
CASSKTSGGAWEQYF
>-|TRBJ2-5|TRBV7-6|TRBD2
TGTGCCAGCAGCCTCAACCCGGGGACTAGCGGGAGAGAGACCCAGTACTTC
CASSLNPGTSGRETQYF
>-|TRBJ2-3|TRBV5-1|TRBD2
TGCGCCAGCAGCGTATCTAGCGGGGGGGCCACAGATACGCAGTATTTT
CASSVSSGGATDTQYF
>-|TRBJ1-1|TRBV6-6|-
TGTGCCAGCAGTTACCGCAATCTAGCCGGGAACACTGAAGCTTTCTTT
CASSYRNLAGNTEAFF
>-|TRBJ1-1|TRBV19|-
TGTGCCAGTAGCTCTACCTCGAACACTGAAGCTTTCTTT
CASSSTSNTEAFF
>-|TRBJ1-2|TRBV27|-
TGTGCCAGCAGTTTCCTTAATCAGGGTAAAGACGGCTACACCTTC
CASSFLNQGKDGYTF
>-|TRBJ2-5|TRBV6-1|TRBD1
TGTGCCAGCAGTGAATCCGAAGGGGGCGGGTCGGAGACCCAGTACTTC
CASSESEGGGSETQYF
>-|TRBJ1-5|TRBV30|TRBD1
TGTGCCTGGAGTCTACAGGGGCAATGGGGTCAGCCCCAGCATTTT
CAWSLQGQWGQPQHF
>-|TRBJ2-5|TRBV6-2/TRBV6-3|-
TGTGCCAGCAGTTACTCGAGAGGCCCAGGGGAGACCCAGTACTTC
CASSYSRGPGETQYF
>few|TRBJ1-2|TRBV5-8|TRBD1
TGTGCCAGCAGATCTGGCGGACAGGGGACATTTGGCTACACCTTC
CASRSGGQGTFGYTF